Below are 5 T cell receptor beta chains sequenced from a single sample in a study of Ad26.COV2.S vaccination and SARS-CoV-2 variants. Treatment of the sample: 15 to 20 received Ad26.COV2.S at low or high dose, single or two shots; several received placebo; per-sample allocation not given. It was on day 63 after the first vaccine or placebo injection that samples were taken. Produced via immunoSEQ multiplex PCR; TCRdb's table is partial and in-frame only. The repertoire holds some 420,000 clones, with around 89% as singletons. The sample here was peripheral blood, taken in a trial of Ad26.COV2.S vaccine versus placebo. Every receptor here comes from a person aged 18-65 years who received the Ad26.COV2.S COVID-19 vaccine or a placebo.

The rearrangement joins TRBV28 to TRBJ1-4; weak D call: TRBD1 (5 bases). This CDR3 contains 16 residues. CDR1 MDHEN and CDR2 SYDVKM come from the germline V gene. V was pared by 5 bases and J by 3 bases, with 16 bases between. CDR3 bases: TGTGCCAGCAGTGAAAGGAACGCGGGGGCTAATGAAAAACTGTTTTTT. Protein product: CASSERNAGANEKLFF.

The chain uses TRBV9 and TRBJ2-7, with D perhaps assigned TRBD1 or TRBD2 (5 bases each). The V gene lost 0 bases and the J gene lost 0 bases, with 10 bases spanning the gap. The CDR3 contains 15 residues. Germline assignment: CDR1 SGDLS and CDR2 YYNGEE. The CDR3 is CASSVGDGSSYEQYF. CDR3 nucleotide sequence: TGTGCCAGCAGCGTAGGGGACGGTAGCTCCTACGAGCAGTACTTC.

V is TRBV10-2 and J is TRBJ2-3; 11 nucleotides align to TRBD2. V was pared by 10 bases and J by 7 bases, with 10 bases of the junction left unmatched. This CDR3 comprises 14 residues. Per the germline V gene, CDR1 is WSHSY and CDR2 is SAAADI. Here the CDR3 reads CATLGSGGANTQYF. The CDR3 DNA is TGCGCCACCCTGGGTAGCGGGGGGGCCAATACGCAGTATTTT.

The chain has TRBV5-4 and TRBJ1-6; TRBD1 might be the D (5 bases). Germline V gene sequence: CDR1 SGHNT, CDR2 YYREEE (reference sequence). The V end lost 2 bases, the J end lost 10 bases, and 7 bases lay between the germline ends. This CDR3 spans 12 amino acids. CDR3 DNA sequence: TGTGCCAGCAGCTTCGGGGCCTCACCCCTCCACTTT. Its protein product is CASSFGASPLHF.

This rearrangement joins TRBV4-1 to TRBJ2-1; 7 positions match TRBD2. Unmatched junction bases numbered 4, after V lost 0 bases and J lost 5 bases. The CDR3 is 15 amino acids. The germline V gene has CDR1 MGHRA and CDR2 YSYEKL. The CDR3 coding sequence is TGCGCCAGCAGCCAAGAAGCTAGCGGCCACAATGAGCAGTTCTTC. It specifies CASSQEASGHNEQFF.